This T cell receptor beta chain is drawn from a study of T cells after yellow fever vaccination. General study results and limits: Clonotype sharing between CD4 and CD8 compartments was small. Post-booster samples contained most primary-vaccination clones (about 95% CD4, about 85% CD8).

The 5'RACE template-switching step produced TCR cDNA and added a universal primer site and UMIs. TCRdb passed the 5' RACE reads through MiXCR, listing each CDR3 protein once. The data show about 68,000 distinct CDR3 sequences, with more than 6.5% seen just once and 37% held by the top ten. This clonotype was seen more than once but under ten times. The antigen is unknown. Germline V gene data show CDR1 as SGHAT and CDR2 as FQNNGV. This CDR3 has 17 amino acids. The V segment lost 0 bases and the J segment 1 base; nucleotides outside the gene matches: 4. This TCR derives from a man in his late teens or twenties who received the YFV17D yellow fever vaccine. This sequence joins TRBV11-2 and TRBJ2-2; 8 positions match TRBD2. The sequences come from CD8+ T cells sorted from PBMCs, collected around 45 days after the first yellow fever vaccination. This CDR3 reads CASSLDSAGGNTGELFF. The CDR3 region has the DNA TGTGCCAGCAGCTTAGATTCGGCGGGGGGGAACACCGGGGAGCTGTTTTTT.